This entry lists 32 T cell receptor beta chains sequenced from one sample in a study of regulatory T cells in long-lasting Graves disease. With iRepertoire HTBI primers and Arm-PCR of CDR3 regions, TCR beta libraries were built. TCRdb analysed the multiplex PCR reads with MiXCR anew, one entry per CDR3 protein. Of some 600,000 distinct CDR3 sequences detected, 16% appear once; the ten largest clones hold about 12%. The time point here: newly diagnosed GD, antithyroid drugs for less than 3 months. With RNA extracted from PBMCs as input, the TCR library was made. These sequences were also reported in another study, on T cells in Graves' hyperthyroidism and ophthalmopathy.

Material: peripheral blood mononuclear cells (PBMCs), obtained at new diagnosis, from a patient treated with antithyroid drugs. These receptors were taken from a man aged 18 to 29 with Graves disease.

This clonotype was observed at least ten times. J is TRBJ2-3 and V is TRBV12-3 or TRBV12-4; D gene uncertain. The CDR3 spans 15 residues. Trimming pared 3 bases from V and 4 bases from J, leaving 14 bases between. CDR3 nucleotides: TGTGCCAGCAGTTTCCCCGGCGGAAGATCAGATACGCAGTATTTT. Translation gives CASSFPGGRSDTQYF.

The chain uses TRBV20-1 and TRBJ2-7; 9 bases line up with TRBD1. This CDR3 is 14 amino acids long. The V gene end was trimmed by 6 bases and the J gene end by 2 bases; junction bases not matched to a gene: 8. Looked up from germline, CDR1 is DFQATT and CDR2 is SNEGSKA (reference sequence). The CDR3 DNA reads TGCAGTGCGTTGCGGGACAGGGTCACCTACGAGCAGTACTTC. It translates to CSALRDRVTYEQYF.

This clonotype was counted many times. This chain uses TRBV3-1 with TRBJ1-6; D is unresolved. Deletions cut 1 base from V and 9 bases from J, with 7 bases between. Germline values: CDR1 LGHDT, CDR2 YNNKEL (reference sequence). The CDR3 runs 13 residues. The CDR3 protein is CASSQADGSPLHF. CDR3 DNA: TGTGCCAGCAGCCAAGCTGATGGTTCACCCCTCCACTTT.

The V gene is TRBV18, the J gene TRBJ2-1; tentatively, D is TRBD1 (7 bases). This CDR3 comprises 19 residues. Trimming stripped 2 bases from V and 4 bases from J, with 24 bases between. Germline-derived CDR1 and CDR2 are KGHSH and LQKENI. The chain's CDR3 is CASSPRAGGNIIVYNEQFF. The CDR3 nucleotides read TGTGCCAGCTCACCAAGGGCAGGGGGGAATATCATCGTTTACAATGAGCAGTTCTTC. Together with reference TRBV18 and TRBJ2-1, the CDR3 gives the full variable domain: NAGVMQNPRHLVRRRGQEARLRCSPMKGHSHVYWYRQLPEEGLKFMVYLQKENIIDESGMPKERFSAEFPKEGPSILRIQQVVRGDSAAYFCASSPRAGGNIIVYNEQFFGPGTRLTVL.

The chain recombines TRBV12-3 or TRBV12-4 with TRBJ1-1; TRBD1 matches 7 bases. The junction had 12 bases not matched to a gene; V was cut back by 2 bases and J by 0 bases. This CDR3 is 18 amino acids long. The CDR3 protein is CASSLFPPGQIMNTEAFF. The CDR3 nucleotides are TGTGCCAGCAGTTTATTTCCCCCGGGACAGATAATGAACACTGAAGCTTTCTTT.

This clonotype was seen many times. This chain uses TRBV28 with TRBJ1-1, with a tentative D call TRBD1 (6 bases). This CDR3 has 13 residues. Germline V gene sequence: CDR1 MDHEN, CDR2 SYDVKM. V lost 8 bases, J lost 5 bases, and 15 bases lay in between. The CDR3 nucleotides are TGTGCCAGCGCCCGAGGGGGGGAGACTGAAGCTTTCTTT. Protein product: CASARGGETEAFF.

This clonotype has at least ten counts. The chain links TRBV12-3 or TRBV12-4 to TRBJ2-2; the D gene is possibly TRBD2 (5 bases). Trimming shortened V by 10 bases and J by 3 bases, and 18 bases separated the two germline ends. The CDR3 covers 15 residues. CDR3: CATPRTGLDTGELFF. CDR3 DNA sequence: TGTGCCACCCCCCGAACGGGGTTGGACACCGGGGAGCTGTTTTTT.

Many counts were recorded for this clonotype. The chain employs TRBV12-3 or TRBV12-4 and TRBJ1-1; tentative D call: TRBD1 (5 bases). This CDR3 comprises 14 residues. The V gene lost 0 bases and the J gene lost 7 bases, with 12 bases spanning the gap. The CDR3 reads CASSLAGDFHEAFF. CDR3 nucleotide sequence: TGTGCCAGCAGTTTAGCCGGGGACTTCCATGAAGCTTTCTTT.

This clonotype was seen a handful of times. This chain connects TRBV29-1 to TRBJ2-3; the match to TRBD1 covers 11 bases. The CDR3 is 15 residues long. With V trimmed by 6 bases and J by 0 bases, 5 bases remained unmatched. Germline loops: CDR1 SQVTM, CDR2 ANQGSEA. CDR3 residues: CSVGGQGASTDTQYF. The CDR3 coding sequence is TGCAGCGTGGGCGGACAGGGGGCTAGCACAGATACGCAGTATTTT.

This clonotype was detected a few times. In nucleotides, the CDR3 is TGCAGTGCTAGAGGGGGTGGACTAGTTAACGATGAGCAGTTCTTC. Its translation: CSARGGGLVNDEQFF. The chain recombines TRBV20-1 with TRBJ2-1; 7 positions agree with TRBD2. Germline V gene data show CDR1 as DFQATT and CDR2 as SNEGSKA (reference sequence). Trimming at V came to 1 base and at J to 8 bases, leaving 11 bases not matched to a gene. This CDR3 has 15 residues.

This chain links TRBV20-1 with TRBJ2-1; TRBD2 agrees at 9 bases. Trimming removed 0 bases from V and 3 bases from J; junction bases left unmatched: 6. CDR1 and CDR2 from the germline V gene are DFQATT and SNEGSKA (reference sequence). The CDR3 covers 16 residues. The CDR3 DNA follows: TGCAGTGCTAGAGATCTCGCTAGCGGGAACTACAATGAGCAGTTCTTC. Translating gives CSARDLASGNYNEQFF.

This clonotype was seen ten or more times. The chain joins TRBV11-1 to TRBJ1-1, with D tentatively TRBD1 (5 bases). The V gene's germline CDR1 is SGHAT and CDR2 FQDESV (reference sequence). The CDR3 loop spans 16 amino acids. Trimming removed 3 bases from V and 4 bases from J, with 18 bases in between. In DNA, the CDR3 is TGTGCCAGCAGCTTTGGGGGATCCGGGCGGGCCACTGAAGCTTTCTTT. Its protein is CASSFGGSGRATEAFF.

V usage is TRBV11-2 and J usage is TRBJ2-5; 7 nucleotides align to TRBD1. Germline V gives CDR1 SGHAT, CDR2 FQNNGV. CDR3 length: 15 residues. V trimming: 9 bases; J trimming: 9 bases; junction bases outside the gene matches: 19. This chain's CDR3 is CASHFPGTAGGPQYF. The CDR3 DNA reads as TGTGCCAGTCACTTCCCCGGGACAGCAGGAGGTCCCCAGTACTTC.

The sample holds many counts of this clonotype. The chain joins TRBV11-2 to TRBJ1-2, with TRBD1 identical over 9 bases. Germline assignment: CDR1 SGHAT and CDR2 FQNNGV. V shed 0 bases, J shed 3 bases, and the junction held 5 bases outside the gene matches. There are 16 residues in the CDR3. CDR3 DNA sequence: TGTGCCAGCAGCTTAGATCGGGACAGGGCGTACTATGGCTACACCTTC. This gives the protein CASSLDRDRAYYGYTF.

This clonotype has at least ten counts. The V call is TRBV5-1, the J call TRBJ2-7; possible D gene TRBD1, 6 bases. Germline V gives CDR1 SGHRS, CDR2 YFSETQ. The CDR3 contains 14 residues. The V end lost 0 bases, the J end lost 2 bases, and 9 bases lay between the germline ends. CDR3 in DNA: TGCGCCAGCAGCTTGGAGCAGGGGACCTACGAGCAGTACTTC. This encodes CASSLEQGTYEQYF.

In its sample, this clonotype was seen many times. The chain links TRBV7-9 to TRBJ2-7; either TRBD1 or TRBD2 may fit D (6 bases each). In germline, CDR1 is SEHNR, CDR2 FQNEAQ (reference sequence). The CDR3 loop spans 13 amino acids. The V end was cut by 5 bases, the J end by 4 bases, with 12 bases between. The DNA for the CDR3 is TGTGCCAGCAGCCTCTCGGGGGCGTACGAGCAGTACTTC. Protein product: CASSLSGAYEQYF.

This clonotype was seen only a few times. The rearrangement uses TRBV28 and TRBJ1-2; no reliable D call. CDR1 is MDHEN and CDR2 is SYDVKM in the germline V gene. V was pared by 8 bases and J by 4 bases, with 11 bases between. The length of the CDR3 is 12 residues. CDR3 in DNA: TGTGCCAGCCGCCACGCGGGCTATGGCTACACCTTC. Its protein product is CASRHAGYGYTF.

The sample holds a few counts of this clonotype. The V gene is TRBV29-1, the J gene TRBJ2-5; 12 bases line up with TRBD1. Per germline, CDR1 SQVTM and CDR2 ANQGSEA. The CDR3 covers 13 residues. V dropped 8 bases and J dropped 5; count of bases not matched to a gene: 6. CDR3 DNA sequence: TGCAGCACAGAGGGACAGGGGGCCGAGACCCAGTACTTC. Translating gives CSTEGQGAETQYF.

The chain uses TRBV11-2 and TRBJ1-6, with 7 bases that match TRBD1. V gave up 0 bases and J gave up 10 bases; unmatched junction bases: 3. The CDR3 loop spans 14 amino acids. The germline V gene has CDR1 SGHAT and CDR2 FQNNGV. The CDR3 DNA reads as TGTGCCAGCAGCTTAGAACAGGGGCAATCACCCCTCCACTTT. Translation gives CASSLEQGQSPLHF.

The sample holds many counts of this clonotype. This chain joins TRBV12-3 or TRBV12-4 and TRBJ2-3, with TRBD1 matching over 7 bases. After removal of 5 bases from V and 4 bases from J, the junction contained 12 bases not matched to a gene. The CDR3 runs to 16 residues. CDR3 in amino acids: CASSPTTGDGADTQYF. The CDR3 DNA follows: TGTGCCAGCAGTCCTACAACAGGGGACGGCGCAGATACGCAGTATTTT.

Ten or more counts support this clonotype. V and J are TRBV28 and TRBJ2-1; possibly TRBD1 for D (6 bases). The CDR3 runs 15 residues. Germline V lookup: CDR1 MDHEN, CDR2 SYDVKM. The ends were cut back, 3 bases at V and 6 bases at J, with 15 bases in the middle. As DNA, the CDR3 is TGTGCCAGCAGTTTCAGGGGTACACGGGGCAATGAGCAGTTCTTC. This codes for CASSFRGTRGNEQFF.

The table lists this clonotype with many counts. The chain recombines TRBV20-1 with TRBJ1-5; tentatively, D is TRBD1 (5 bases). V lost 5 bases to trimming and J lost 3 bases, with 20 bases between them. This CDR3 contains 16 residues. Germline V lookup: CDR1 DFQATT, CDR2 SNEGSKA (reference sequence). The CDR3 DNA sequence: TGCAGTGCTCGTCCCGGGGCGGCAGCACCCAATCAGCCCCAGCATTTT. Residues: CSARPGAAAPNQPQHF.

This clonotype was counted many times. The rearrangement joins TRBV5-1 to TRBJ2-1; 9 nucleotides match TRBD2. The CDR3 has 17 amino acids. With 4 bases clipped from V and 8 bases from J, the junction kept 16 bases outside the gene matches. Germline loops: CDR1 SGHRS, CDR2 YFSETQ. CDR3 amino acids: CASSLSLAGHAGDEQFF. CDR3 nucleotide sequence: TGCGCCAGCAGCCTGTCGCTAGCGGGACACGCGGGGGATGAGCAGTTCTTC.

This clonotype was observed at least ten times. J is TRBJ1-1 and V is TRBV5-5; D is perhaps TRBD1 (6 bases). Per germline, CDR1 SGHKS and CDR2 YYEKEE (reference sequence). Trimming stripped 0 bases from V and 5 bases from J, with 11 bases between. CDR3 length equals 14 residues. The CDR3 DNA reads as TGTGCCAGCAGCTTGGTCAGGGGAGGAACTGAAGCTTTCTTT. Its protein is CASSLVRGGTEAFF.

This clonotype was picked up many times. V usage is TRBV7-9 and J usage is TRBJ1-1; possible D gene TRBD1, 5 bases. The CDR3 extends over 12 amino acids. Germline V gene data show CDR1 as SEHNR and CDR2 as FQNEAQ (reference sequence). Deletions cut 0 bases from V and 10 bases from J, with 9 bases between. CDR3 nucleotide sequence: TGTGCCAGCAGCTTAGCAGGGGACCCAGCTTTCTTT. As protein: CASSLAGDPAFF.

Many counts were recorded for this clonotype. CDR3 sequence: CASRTTGYEQYF. The CDR3 DNA reads as TGTGCCAGCAGAACGACAGGGTACGAGCAGTACTTC. This chain uses TRBV2 with TRBJ2-7; TRBD1 agrees at 7 bases. The CDR3 contains 12 residues. The germline V gene encodes CDR1 SNHLY and CDR2 FYNNEI. Trimming removed 6 bases from V and 4 bases from J; junction bases left unmatched: 3. The whole variable domain, remainder taken from reference TRBV2 and TRBJ2-7, is EPEVTQTPSHQVTQMGQEVILRCVPISNHLYFYWYRQILGQKVEFLVSFYNNEISEKSEIFDDQFSVERPDGSNFTLKIRSTKLEDSAMYFCASRTTGYEQYFGPGTRLTVT.

This clonotype was seen ten or more times. The chain links TRBV12-3 or TRBV12-4 to TRBJ2-1; no firm D call. V was trimmed by 1 base and J by 8 bases, leaving 6 bases between them. This CDR3 comprises 12 residues. The CDR3 region is CASSLGAYEQFF. As DNA, the CDR3 is TGTGCCAGCAGTTTAGGGGCGTATGAGCAGTTCTTC.

This clonotype has ten or more counts. This sequence joins TRBV6-2 or TRBV6-3 and TRBJ2-1, with 11 positions matching TRBD2. Germline CDR1 MNHEY, CDR2 SVGEGT. The CDR3 has 16 amino acids. The V and J ends lost 6 bases and 5 bases, in that order; junction bases with no gene match: 9. The CDR3 region is CASSRGLAGTDNEQFF. Here the CDR3 DNA reads TGTGCCAGCAGCCGAGGACTAGCGGGCACCGACAATGAGCAGTTCTTC.

This clonotype showed up many times. The genes are TRBV3-1 and TRBJ2-7; D call uncertain. The length of the CDR3 is 14 residues. V was shortened by 1 base and J by 0 bases, with 7 bases between the two germline ends. Per germline, CDR1 LGHDT and CDR2 YNNKEL (reference sequence). The CDR3 nucleotides read TGTGCCAGCAGCCAAGTGGGCGGCTCCTACGAGCAGTACTTC. Its translation is CASSQVGGSYEQYF.

This clonotype occurred a few times. V and J are TRBV6-1 and TRBJ2-7, with D tentatively TRBD1 or TRBD2 (5 bases each). The germline V gene has CDR1 MNHNS and CDR2 SASEGT. This CDR3 has 14 amino acids. Trimming left V 6 bases short and J 3 bases short, with 15 bases between. The CDR3 nucleotides are TGTGCCAGCAGCAACCGGGACGCCTTCTACGAGCAGTACTTC. This gives the protein CASSNRDAFYEQYF.

This CDR3 is CASRHGLAGGDEQFF. The CDR3 DNA sequence: TGTGCCAGCAGACATGGACTAGCGGGTGGGGATGAGCAGTTCTTC. The V gene is TRBV7-9, the J gene TRBJ2-1, with 11 bases aligning to TRBD2. Germline trimming cut 6 bases from V and 8 bases from J; bases unmatched to any gene: 9. The germline CDR1 and CDR2 sequences are SEHNR and FQNEAQ (reference sequence). The CDR3 runs to 15 residues. Combining the CDR3 with reference TRBV7-9 and TRBJ2-1 gives the whole variable domain DTGVSQNPRHKITKRGQNVTFRCDPISEHNRLYWYRQTLGQGPEFLTYFQNEAQLEKSRLLSDRFSAERPKGSFSTLEIQRTEQGDSAMYLCASRHGLAGGDEQFFGPGTRLTVL.

The chain joins TRBV30 to TRBJ2-3; tentatively, D is TRBD1 (5 bases). The CDR3 spans 13 residues. Germline V CDR1 and CDR2: GTSNPN, SVGIG (reference sequence). V lost 5 bases, J lost 2 bases, and 11 bases lay in between. The DNA for the CDR3 is TGTGCCTGGGTTAGGGGCCTCACAGATACGCAGTATTTT. As protein: CAWVRGLTDTQYF.